This paragraph reports one T cell receptor (beta chain). No antigen is known for it. Authors' methods: Filtering of immunoSEQ junctional sequences could not match full-length read filtering. The method was immunoSEQ multiplex PCR; TCRdb's version includes in-frame clones alone and lacks a portion of them. V and J calls and clone size are copied from that table; D and trimming were computed from the DNA. The table includes around 1.5 million clones, approximately 98% detected once. These data originate in a study of shared clonotypes between healthy human individuals. Study outcomes and limitations: In general, naive subsets displayed greater estimated richness than memory subsets did. Of the naive CD4 clonotypes, around 5% were shared across a few donors.

The CDR3 has 14 residues. The V gene's germline CDR1 is SGHVS and CDR2 FQNEAQ. Trimming pared 4 bases from V and 10 bases from J, leaving 18 bases between. Sequenced sample: naive CD4+ T cells sorted from blood. Subset of the sample: CD45RA+ positively selected. The chain couples TRBV7-8 to TRBJ2-3; no firm D call. The sequence was collected from a man younger than 40 in good health. CDR3 bases: TGTGCCAGCAGCTCCCACGATCAATACCCTTCGCAGTATTTT. It translates to CASSSHDQYPSQYF.